The rows below give T cell receptor beta chains drawn from one sample of a study of cytomegalovirus exposure and HLA in healthy donors. Repertoires were generated with immunoSEQ multiplex PCR, while TCRdb's copy carries only in-frame clones and drops some. The sample has 89,000 or so clones; about 83% are singletons. The sample taken for sequencing was PBMCs. The receptors were gathered from a woman aged 18-30 years in good health and CMV-seropositive. Each CDR3 is given with its conserved first and last residue. Fields, in order: CDR3 length, V gene, D gene, CDR3 protein. A D gene is named only where the DNA matches it firmly.

14,TRBV2,.,CASSEQQGAYEQYF
14,TRBV15,.,CATSRDAGLQPQHF
13,TRBV6-5,.,CASSYQVTYEQYF
15,TRBV2,TRBD1,CASRIRDRGAREQYF
15,TRBV7-9,.,CASSLRVGDTGELFF
16,TRBV2,.,CASSTTRNRGNQPQHF
16,TRBV5-1,TRBD2,CASSLTFSGGPDTQYF
14,TRBV29-1,TRBD1,CSVVTGTGSYGYTF
14,TRBV6-5,.,CASSSDTTSYEQYF
16,TRBV30,TRBD2,CAWGGEGLAGANVLTF
16,TRBV29-1,.,CSVGSGGRSSYNEQFF
13,TRBV4-2,.,CASSQDYRETQYF
13,TRBV25-1,.,CASSRTATDTQYF
14,TRBV15,TRBD2,CATSGSAGEETQYF
14,TRBV28,.,CASSWGVGNQPQHF
16,TRBV6-1,.,CASSGTGSPYTGELFF
16,TRBV19,TRBD2,CASSILPAGRQETQYF
16,TRBV18,.,CASSPRTAVLNTEAFF
13,TRBV6-5,.,CASRQGVQETQYF
15,TRBV7-9,TRBD2,CASSLAGGPVGELFF
15,TRBV6-5,TRBD1,CASSTGGWEVTEAFF
13,TRBV6-5,.,CASSLQGDSPLHF
15,TRBV7-6,.,CASSLVVGQNTEAFF
13,TRBV2,.,CASSGQSSYEQYF
14,TRBV6-5,.,CASSLQGAQETQYF
15,TRBV7-9,TRBD1,CASSSGTGVPQPQHF
15,TRBV7-8,TRBD2,CASSQGAGATYEQYF
16,TRBV6-5,.,CASSYSPALASYEQYF
13,TRBV29-1,.,CSVVGRLNTEAFF
14,TRBV5-1,TRBD2,CASSLAGGPYEQYF
14,TRBV30,.,CAWSALARTDTQYF
14,TRBV2,.,CASYPVGSTDTQYF
15,TRBV7-9,.,CASSLVNSGTDTQYF
11,TRBV7-9,.,CSSSLQTEAFF